The 8 T cell receptor beta chains presented below share a single source sample, sequenced in a study of blood T cell repertoires in COVID-19. Some clones are missing from TCRdb's copy, which holds only in-frame ones; the method was immunoSEQ multiplex PCR. Found here are about 240,000 clones, approximately 78% of them singletons; the top ten hold around 12%. The material sequenced was peripheral blood. Receptors were obtained from a woman aged 55-69 years with active or convalescent COVID-19.

The rearrangement joins TRBV7-5 to TRBJ2-5; TRBD2 was called by the table and not checked on the DNA. TRBV7-5 is a documented pseudogene. The CDR3 has 15 amino acids. In DNA form, the CDR3 reads TGTGCCAGAAGCGTCCCTAGCGGGAACCAAGAGACCCAGTACTTC. It is translated as CARSVPSGNQETQYF.

The chain recombines TRBV27 with TRBJ2-5; 8 bases align to TRBD1. The CDR3 has 17 residues. CDR1 is MNHEY and CDR2 is SMNVEV in the germline V gene (reference sequence). The V segment lost 5 bases and the J segment 2 bases; nucleotides outside the gene matches: 13. This chain's CDR3 is CASSPLPGQERQETQYF. DNA for the CDR3: TGTGCCAGCAGTCCACTCCCGGGACAGGAGAGACAAGAGACCCAGTACTTC.

This chain links TRBV6-2 or TRBV6-3 with TRBJ2-2, with 10 positions matching TRBD1. This CDR3 has 16 amino acids. With V trimmed by 5 bases and J by 5 bases, 8 bases remained unmatched. CDR1 and CDR2 from the germline V gene are MNHEY and SVGEGT. CDR3 sequence reads: CASSDPGTGETGELFF. In DNA, the CDR3 is TGTGCCAGCAGTGACCCCGGGACAGGGGAAACCGGGGAGCTGTTTTTT.

The CDR3 loop reads CASSPWTGTNEQFF. DNA of the CDR3: TGTGCCAGCAGTCCCTGGACAGGGACCAATGAGCAGTTCTTC. V usage is TRBV27 and J usage is TRBJ2-1; 8 nucleotides line up with TRBD1. The CDR3 is 14 residues long. CDR1 MNHEY and CDR2 SMNVEV come from the germline V gene (reference sequence). The J segment lost 6 bases and the V segment lost 5 bases, leaving 6 bases of the junction unmatched.

This chain connects TRBV9 to TRBJ2-1, with TRBD2 as a possible D gene (5 bases). Germline CDR1 is SGDLS and CDR2 is YYNGEE. V gave up 0 bases and J gave up 6 bases, with 10 bases separating them. CDR3 size: 14 residues. CDR3 DNA sequence: TGTGCCAGCAGCGTAGGCGGACTCGTCAATGAGCAGTTCTTC. Translated: CASSVGGLVNEQFF.

The rearrangement uses TRBV6-2 or TRBV6-3 and TRBJ2-7; unclear D gene. The CDR3 is 12 residues long. V lost 6 bases, J lost 2 bases, and 8 bases lay in between. Germline values: CDR1 MNHEY, CDR2 SVGEGT. The CDR3 DNA follows: TGTGCCAGCAGCTTTAATGCCTACGAGCAGTACTTC. Its protein product is CASSFNAYEQYF.

The V and J genes are TRBV11-2 and TRBJ2-7; TRBD2 agrees at 9 bases. J lost 3 bases, V lost 3 bases, and 6 bases had no gene match. This CDR3 is built from 15 residues. Germline V CDR1 and CDR2: SGHAT, FQNNGV. In DNA, the CDR3 is TGTGCCAGCAGCTTGAATAGCGGGGGCCTCTACGAGCAGTACTTC. This gives the protein CASSLNSGGLYEQYF.

CDR3 sequence reads: CASSYSWQEDSPLHF. Written as DNA, the CDR3 is TGTGCCAGCAGTTATTCATGGCAGGAGGATTCACCCCTCCACTTT. This rearrangement joins TRBV6-5 to TRBJ1-6; D is ambiguous. V lost 3 bases and J 8 bases, leaving 14 bases between the germline ends. This CDR3 is built from 15 residues. Per the germline V gene, CDR1 is MNHEY and CDR2 is SVGAGI.